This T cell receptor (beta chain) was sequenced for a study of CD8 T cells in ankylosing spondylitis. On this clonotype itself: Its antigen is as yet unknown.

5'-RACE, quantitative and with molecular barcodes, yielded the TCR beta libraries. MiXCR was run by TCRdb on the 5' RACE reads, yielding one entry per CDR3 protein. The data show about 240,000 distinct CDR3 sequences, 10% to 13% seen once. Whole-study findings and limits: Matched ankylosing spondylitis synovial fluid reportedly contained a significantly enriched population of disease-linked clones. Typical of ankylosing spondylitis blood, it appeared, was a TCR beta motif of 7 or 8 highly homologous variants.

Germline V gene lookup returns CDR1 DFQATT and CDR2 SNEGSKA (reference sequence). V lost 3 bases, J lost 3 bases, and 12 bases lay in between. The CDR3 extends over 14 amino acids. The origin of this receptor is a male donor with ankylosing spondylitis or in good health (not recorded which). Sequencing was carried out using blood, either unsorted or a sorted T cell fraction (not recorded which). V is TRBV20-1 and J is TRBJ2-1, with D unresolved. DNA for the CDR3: TGCAGTGCTAGGGAGACCATGGTCTACAATGAGCAGTTCTTC. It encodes CSARETMVYNEQFF.